This T cell receptor (beta chain) came from a study of blood T cell repertoires in COVID-19. Study at large: COVID-19 samples collected from the United States, Italy and Spain covered acute and convalescent phases.

Repertoires were generated with immunoSEQ multiplex PCR, while TCRdb's copy carries only in-frame clones and drops some. The sample records around 80,000 clones, more than 60% being singletons. The source is a woman of 80 years or more with active or convalescent COVID-19. Sequenced material: peripheral blood.

The CDR3 loop reads CASSGQRGVIGEQYF. Here the CDR3 DNA reads TGTGCCAGCAGCGGCCAGCGGGGGGTAATAGGCGAGCAGTACTTC. V is TRBV7-8 and J is TRBJ2-7; 9 bases align to TRBD2. This CDR3 has 15 residues. V lost 5 bases and J lost 6; bases outside the gene matches: 11. The V gene's germline CDR1 is SGHVS and CDR2 FQNEAQ.